This T cell receptor beta chain was profiled in a study of CD4+ T cells in melanoma. Profiling relied on immunoSEQ multiplex PCR, and the TCRdb table lists in-frame clones only, not all of them. Altogether about 110,000 clones are present, 92% being singletons, with the ten largest covering less than 4%. The CDR3 contains 15 residues. CDR1 LNHDA and CDR2 SQIVND come from the germline V gene (reference sequence). After removal of 4 bases from V and 1 base from J, the junction contained 0 bases not matched to a gene. This chain joins TRBV19 and TRBJ2-2; 10 bases match TRBD2. This clonotype originated in a human donor with melanoma. The sequenced sample consisted of peripheral blood. The CDR3 bases are TGTGCCAGTAGTAGACTAGCGGGGAACACCGGGGAGCTGTTTTTT. Protein: CASSRLAGNTGELFF.